The 19 T cell receptor beta chains given below trace back to one sample, sequenced in a study of blood T cells in healthy people across ages. With a J-beta primer mix and a sample-barcoded 5' primer, a second PCR ran about 7 to 12 cycles. TCRdb passed the 5' RACE reads through MiXCR, listing each CDR3 protein once. Altogether roughly 1.7 million distinct CDR3 sequences are present, 34% being singletons, with the ten largest covering approximately 11%. Input material: blood. These receptors were obtained from a woman in her 30s in good health.

The rearrangement joins TRBV27 to TRBJ2-7; possibly TRBD1 or TRBD2 for D (6 bases each). V lost 6 bases and J lost 1, with 16 bases in between. There are 15 residues in the CDR3. The germline V gene has CDR1 MNHEY and CDR2 SMNVEV (reference sequence). The CDR3 DNA reads TGTGCCAGCAGGGCCGGCAGAGGGGGGTCCTACGAGCAGTACTTC. Translating gives CASRAGRGGSYEQYF.

This clonotype came up a few times. V gene TRBV6-2 or TRBV6-3 combines with J gene TRBJ2-2; D gene ambiguous. The CDR3 is made up of 13 amino acids. Trimming stripped 4 bases from V and 6 bases from J, with 9 bases between. Germline CDR1 and CDR2: MNHEY and SVGEGT. The CDR3 coding sequence is TGTGCCAGCAGTTTCCGACCGGCCGGGGAGCTGTTTTTT. Translation gives CASSFRPAGELFF.

This clonotype was observed many times. The chain is built from TRBV29-1 and TRBJ2-5; 7 positions agree with TRBD1. Trimming cost V 4 bases and J 4 bases; bases outside gene matches: 3. Looked up from germline, CDR1 is SQVTM and CDR2 is ANQGSEA. This CDR3 is 12 amino acids long. The CDR3 loop is CSVARGRETQYF. DNA of the CDR3: TGCAGCGTTGCTAGGGGGCGAGAGACCCAGTACTTC.

For this clonotype: Mismatch with germline at one junction end may stem from a read error. The chain uses TRBV3-1 and TRBJ1-2; D unclear. This CDR3 contains 12 residues. Germline CDR1 and CDR2: LGHDT and YNNKEL (reference sequence). The CDR3 region has the DNA TGTGCCGGCAGCTCTGTGAACTATGGCTACACCTTC. Its protein product is CAGSSVNYGYTF.

This clonotype was seen a handful of times. V gene TRBV7-9 combines with J gene TRBJ1-6; no clear D gene. Germline loops: CDR1 SEHNR, CDR2 FQNEAQ (reference sequence). This CDR3 is built from 17 residues. Trimming cost V 0 bases and J 0 bases, with 9 bases left between them. The CDR3 DNA follows: TGTGCCAGCAGCTTAGCGTTCGGGAGCTCCTATAATTCACCCCTCCACTTT. This codes for CASSLAFGSSYNSPLHF. The full variable domain, its missing parts supplied by reference TRBV7-9 and TRBJ1-6, is DTGVSQNPRHKITKRGQNVTFRCDPISEHNRLYWYRQTLGQGPEFLTYFQNEAQLEKSRLLSDRFSAERPKGSFSTLEIQRTEQGDSAMYLCASSLAFGSSYNSPLHFGNGTRLTVT.

The rearrangement links TRBV6-2 or TRBV6-3 to TRBJ2-7; D remains ambiguous. The ends were cut back, 2 bases at V and 6 bases at J, with 8 bases in the middle. Germline V gene data show CDR1 as MNHEY and CDR2 as SVGEGT. This CDR3 has 12 residues. The CDR3 nucleotides are TGTGCCAGCAGTTACCCCCCAATCGAGCAGTACTTC. Translated: CASSYPPIEQYF.

This clonotype was observed many times. The gene calls are TRBV29-1 and TRBJ2-6, with D tentatively TRBD1 (6 bases). Germline V gene sequence: CDR1 SQVTM, CDR2 ANQGSEA. V dropped 4 bases and J dropped 0 bases, with 13 bases sitting between them. The CDR3 runs 16 residues. The CDR3 loop is CSVADRPPSGANVLTF. The CDR3 nucleotides read TGCAGCGTTGCAGACAGGCCCCCCTCTGGGGCCAACGTCCTGACTTTC.

This clonotype was counted many times. The chain links TRBV20-1 to TRBJ2-3; 13 nucleotides line up with TRBD2. V was clipped by 3 bases and J by 7 bases; unmatched bases: 13. The CDR3 is 17 residues long. The germline V gene has CDR1 DFQATT and CDR2 SNEGSKA (reference sequence). Here the CDR3 reads CSASGTSGTRSQNTQYF. For the CDR3, the DNA is TGCAGTGCTAGCGGGACTAGCGGGACCCGATCCCAGAATACGCAGTATTTT.

This rearrangement joins TRBV25-1 to TRBJ2-3, with TRBD2 identical over 11 bases. Germline assignment: CDR1 MGHDK and CDR2 SYGVNS. V lost 4 bases to trimming and J lost 4 bases; unmatched junction nucleotides: 7. This CDR3 is built from 16 residues. This chain's CDR3 is CASSGMTSGTSDTQYF. The CDR3 DNA is TGTGCCAGCAGTGGGATGACTAGCGGGACCTCAGATACGCAGTATTTT.

The chain employs TRBV3-1 and TRBJ1-2; D is unclear. The CDR3 loop spans 13 amino acids. The V gene lost 3 bases and the J gene lost 8 bases, with 13 bases spanning the gap. Germline CDR1 reads LGHDT; CDR2 reads YNNKEL (reference sequence). The CDR3 sequence: CASSQVEVGGYTF. Written as DNA, the CDR3 is TGTGCCAGCAGCCAGGTAGAAGTAGGGGGCTACACCTTC. The full variable domain, rest sourced from reference TRBV3-1 and TRBJ1-2, is DTAVSQTPKYLVTQMGNDKSIKCEQNLGHDTMYWYKQDSKKFLKIMFSYNNKELIINETVPNRFSPKSPDKAHLNLHINSLELGDSAVYFCASSQVEVGGYTFGSGTRLTVV.

This clonotype was seen only a few times. No conserved phenylalanine or tryptophan is present at the end of the CDR3, so a read error is the likely explanation. The chain combines TRBV7-8 with TRBJ2-7; possibly TRBD1 for D (6 bases). Trimming took 5 bases from V and 3 from J, leaving 14 bases between them. Per the germline V gene, CDR1 is SGHVS and CDR2 is FQNEAQ. This CDR3 region has 14 residues. The DNA for the CDR3 is TGTGCCAGCAGCGTAACCGGGACAAACTACGAGCAGTACTGC. Amino acids: CASSVTGTNYEQYC.

J is TRBJ1-6 and V is TRBV28; the D is unclear. The V gene lost 4 bases and the J gene lost 7 bases, with 14 bases spanning the gap. This CDR3 spans 15 amino acids. CDR1 and CDR2 from the germline V gene are MDHEN and SYDVKM. CDR3 nucleotide sequence: TGTGCCAGCAGTTCGACTGAATTGGGAAATTCACCCCTCCACTTT. Translating it yields CASSSTELGNSPLHF.

The genes are TRBV6-5 and TRBJ2-1; weak D call: TRBD1 (6 bases). This CDR3 comprises 13 residues. In germline, CDR1 is MNHEY, CDR2 SVGAGI. The V end was cut by 11 bases, the J end by 6 bases, with 17 bases between. Here the CDR3 DNA reads TGTGCCTCCCGCCTACAGGGTCGCAATGAGCAGTTCTTC. Translating gives CASRLQGRNEQFF.

CDR3 coding DNA: TGTGCCAGCAGCACCCAGTCAAGCGGGAGCTCTAATGAGCAGTTCTTC. Translation gives CASSTQSSGSSNEQFF. The chain links TRBV5-5 to TRBJ2-1; the match to TRBD2 covers 8 bases. V trimming: 4 bases; J trimming: 7 bases; junction bases outside the gene matches: 13. The CDR3 has 16 residues. Germline V gene data show CDR1 as SGHKS and CDR2 as YYEKEE (reference sequence).

This clonotype was picked up one time. The chain is built from TRBV6-6 and TRBJ1-2; unclear D gene. Germline loops: CDR1 MNHNY, CDR2 SVGAGI (reference sequence). The V gene lost 5 bases and the J gene lost 9 bases, with 16 bases spanning the gap. This CDR3 comprises 13 residues. The CDR3 reads CASSETSGRSYTF. CDR3 nucleotides: TGTGCCAGCAGTGAGACCTCCGGCCGCAGCTACACCTTC.

This clonotype has only a few counts. The chain combines TRBV7-6 with TRBJ2-1; D unclear. The CDR3 extends over 15 amino acids. Trimming took off 2 bases at V and 0 bases at J, with 8 bases between the two ends. CDR1 and CDR2 from the germline V gene are SGHVS and FNYEAQ. CDR3 bases: TGTGCCAGCAGCTTACAGGAAAGCTCCTACAATGAGCAGTTCTTC. The encoded protein is CASSLQESSYNEQFF. Combining the CDR3 with reference TRBV7-6 and TRBJ2-1 gives the whole variable domain GAGVSQSPRYKVTKRGQDVALRCDPISGHVSLYWYRQALGQGPEFLTYFNYEAQQDKSGLPNDRFSAERPEGSISTLTIQRTEQRDSAMYRCASSLQESSYNEQFFGPGTRLTVL.

This clonotype was found a few times. The chain carries TRBV4-1 and TRBJ2-1; unclear D gene. The germline V gene encodes CDR1 MGHRA and CDR2 YSYEKL. The CDR3 runs to 13 residues. V dropped 10 bases and J dropped 7 bases, with 17 bases sitting between them. The CDR3 bases are TGCGCCACCAACGCCGGATTAGGGAATGAGCAGTTCTTC. Amino acids: CATNAGLGNEQFF.

The CDR3 DNA sequence: TGTGCCAGCAGTTTAGCGGACATTCAGTACTTC. Translating it yields CASSLADIQYF. This chain joins TRBV12-3 or TRBV12-4 and TRBJ2-4; D not resolved. V was shortened by 0 bases and J by 8 bases, with 2 bases between the two germline ends. CDR3 size: 11 residues.

The sample holds a few counts of this clonotype. The V call is TRBV7-9, the J call TRBJ2-1, with 10 bases matching TRBD2. V lost 1 base, J lost 5 bases, and 5 bases stayed unmatched. CDR1 is SEHNR and CDR2 is FQNEAQ in the germline V gene (reference sequence). This CDR3 spans 16 amino acids. Here the CDR3 DNA reads TGTGCCAGCAGCTTAGGCAGCGGGGGGGCCGACAATGAGCAGTTCTTC. Translating gives CASSLGSGGADNEQFF.